This record covers a single T cell receptor beta chain. Its antigen is not yet known. Base qualities were left out, and no much larger clone turns up one base away. This sample is part of a study of CD8 T cells in Susac syndrome (dated by TCRdb to the late 2010s). About the full investigation: The study used repertoire sequencing to test whether antigen drove CD8+ T cell activation and differentiation in Susac syndrome. Clonality of the CD8+ T cell repertoire was compared between roughly 13 healthy donors, approximately 14 Susac syndrome patients and roughly 16 multiple sclerosis patients. Here is what the overall study found, with its caveats: The study acknowledged that relatively few individuals were included in the TCR sequencing and HLA analysis.

RNA was extracted using the RNeasy kit, and about 0.5 to 1 microgram was reverse transcribed with random hexamers. The immunoSEQ multiplex PCR assay, covering 54 Vbeta and 13 Jbeta segments, was used to amplify TCR beta CDR3 regions. To correct PCR amplification bias, a synthetic template baseline was used for both primer optimization and computational correction. As for the original processing: Only productive sequences were kept, with reads annotated to V, D and J genes according to IMGT and analyzed in immunoSEQ Analyzer. Clonality was computed as one minus Shannon entropy normalized by log2 of the number of productive unique sequences. Public and private clones were assessed among the 100 most prevalent clones of each patient and control. Susac-specific clones were defined as absent from healthy and MS cohorts, 1052 published viral clones and other ImmuneACCESS disease sequences. In-frame beta chains were kept once TCRdb had trimmed the public reads at Q25 with fastp and called clones with MiXCR. Entries are consolidated by CDR3 protein sequence, retaining the most common genes and DNA. These V and J calls originate from TCRdb's pipeline instead of the authors' own analysis. The sample records approximately 120,000 distinct CDR3 sequences, under 95% of which are singletons. 0.24% of the sample lies in the top ten.

High-throughput TCR beta sequencing profiled peripheral blood CD8+ and CD4+ T cells from healthy donors, Susac syndrome patients and multiple sclerosis patients. Treatment-naive patients with stable or active relapsing-remitting disease fulfilling revised McDonald criteria were used as multiple sclerosis controls. Bulk CD8+ and CD4+ T cells were purified by magnetic negative isolation, whereas CD8+ TEMRA cells were enriched by FACS. Blood was collected in EDTA tubes and processed within 24 hours, with PBMCs isolated through density gradient centrifugation. PBMCs intended for TCR sequencing were cryopreserved in liquid nitrogen and were subsequently thawed in a 37 degrees C water bath. The sorted or isolated CD4+, CD8+ and CD8+ TEMRA cells had a purity of 90% or higher. The CDR3 has 13 amino acids, counting the end cysteine and phenylalanine. CDR3 DNA is the only sequence kept; it has 39 bases, read in frame from the first base. V and J lose 5 bases and 0 bases, and a span of 10 bases separates them. CDR1 DFQATT and CDR2 SNEGSKA were looked up in the germline V gene (reference sequence).

This receptor was obtained from a human donor with multiple sclerosis. The V and J genes are TRBV20-1 and TRBJ1-1, with no reliable assignment of the D segment. The specimen sequenced was CD8+ T cells from PBMCs. This receptor carries the CDR3 CSAESAVNTEAFF. The DNA reads as follows: TGCAGTGCTGAGAGCGCTGTGAACACTGAAGCTTTCTTT.